What follows are 23 T cell receptor beta chains derived from one specimen sequenced in a study of blood T cell repertoires in COVID-19 (dated by TCRdb to between 2020 and 2021). Libraries were prepared through the immunoSEQ multiplex PCR assay. As stored in TCRdb, this immuneACCESS dataset retains in-frame rearrangements with V and J assigned. A fraction of the clones does not appear; measured against another copy, unresolved V genes explain less than half of the discrepancy, and the remainder lacks a known reason. The sample table shows roughly 300,000 clones, and about 90% are seen once. Clones ranked in the top ten supply about 1.6% of the sample. Source material: peripheral blood. The receptors stem from a woman in her thirties or forties who had recovered from COVID-19.

DNA for the CDR3: TGTGCCAGCAGTTACTCGGAAGGGGCCAATGGCTACACCTTC. Its protein is CASSYSEGANGYTF. This chain connects TRBV6-2 or TRBV6-3 to TRBJ1-2, with D possibly being TRBD1 (5 bases). Germline V CDR1 and CDR2: MNHEY, SVGEGT. The V and J ends lost 0 bases and 6 bases respectively, with 11 bases between them. There are 14 residues in the CDR3.

The V gene is TRBV30, the J gene TRBJ2-5; D is undetermined. The CDR3 covers 13 residues. CDR1 and CDR2 from the germline V gene are GTSNPN and SVGIG (reference sequence). Between the trimmed V and J ends, which lost 6 bases and 4 bases, there was a span of 15 bases. The CDR3 spells CACNPPPGETQYF. As DNA, the CDR3 is TGTGCCTGCAACCCCCCGCCGGGAGAGACCCAGTACTTC. The variable domain in full, with the rest retrieved from reference TRBV30 and TRBJ2-5, is SQTIHQWPATLVQPVGSPLSLECTVEGTSNPNLYWYRQAAGRGLQLLFYSVGIGQISSEVPQNLSASRPQDRQFILSSKKLLLSDSGFYLCACNPPPGETQYFGPGTRLLVL.

V gene TRBV28 combines with J gene TRBJ1-4, with D tentatively TRBD1 (6 bases). This CDR3 comprises 14 residues. The germline V gene has CDR1 MDHEN and CDR2 SYDVKM. V was clipped by 3 bases and J by 8 bases, with 13 bases between them. CDR3 sequence reads: CASSFPGAREKLFF. The CDR3 DNA sequence: TGTGCCAGCAGTTTCCCAGGGGCGCGGGAAAAACTGTTTTTT.

This chain connects TRBV4-2 to TRBJ1-5, with TRBD1 matching over 7 bases. Germline V gene lookup returns CDR1 LGHNA and CDR2 YNFKEQ. V shed 0 bases and J 4 bases; nucleotides not matched to a gene: 3. This CDR3 has 15 amino acids. Here the CDR3 DNA reads TGTGCCAGCAGCCAAGAGAGGGGGCAAAATCAGCCCCAGCATTTT. Translating gives CASSQERGQNQPQHF.

The chain recombines TRBV3-1 (or the pseudogene TRBV3-2) with TRBJ1-3; D gene ambiguous. Trimming took 4 bases from V and 0 from J, leaving 10 bases between them. The CDR3 is 15 amino acids. The germline gives CDR1 LGHDT, CDR2 YNNKEL (reference sequence). CDR3 nucleotide sequence: TGTGCCAGCAGCCTCGCCCATAGCTCTGGAAACACCATATATTTT. This codes for CASSLAHSSGNTIYF.

The chain employs TRBV19 and TRBJ2-5; D unclear. The germline V gene has CDR1 LNHDA and CDR2 SQIVND (reference sequence). The CDR3 runs 13 residues. Trimming took 3 bases from V and 4 from J, leaving 9 bases between them. The CDR3 DNA reads TGTGCCAGTAGTATCGTGGCTGCAGAGACCCAGTACTTC. Amino acids: CASSIVAAETQYF.

The chain has TRBV2 and TRBJ2-2; 7 nucleotides match TRBD1. V was pared by 5 bases and J by 1 base, with 1 base of the junction left unmatched. This CDR3 spans 14 amino acids. In germline, CDR1 is SNHLY, CDR2 FYNNEI. CDR3 sequence: CASSWTGNTGELFF. CDR3 DNA: TGTGCCAGCAGTTGGACAGGGAACACCGGGGAGCTGTTTTTT.

This clone occurred a few times. This chain's CDR3 is CASTGTGPDEQYF. The CDR3 region has the DNA TGTGCCAGCACAGGGACAGGGCCCGACGAGCAGTACTTC. The chain is built from TRBV25-1 and TRBJ2-7; 9 nucleotides agree with TRBD1. Germline CDR1 and CDR2: MGHDK and SYGVNS. J gave up 5 bases and V 7 bases, and 6 bases lay outside the gene matches. The CDR3 sequence is 13 residues long.

The rearrangement uses TRBV5-1 and TRBJ2-5, with 16 bases matching TRBD2. The CDR3 loop spans 17 amino acids. Per the germline V gene, CDR1 is SGHRS and CDR2 is YFSETQ. V trimming: 4 bases; J trimming: 1 base; junction bases outside the gene matches: 4. The CDR3 DNA is TGCGCCAGCAGCCCGGGACTAGCGGGGGGGGCCCAAGAGACCCAGTACTTC. Encoded protein: CASSPGLAGGAQETQYF.

This clone was picked up a small number of times. The chain is built from TRBV5-1 and TRBJ2-1; TRBD1 agrees at 7 bases. The CDR3 loop spans 15 amino acids. Germline V lookup: CDR1 SGHRS, CDR2 YFSETQ. Unmatched junction bases numbered 14, after V lost 4 bases and J lost 10 bases. As DNA, the CDR3 is TGCGCCAGCAGCCCCTTTCGGCTTACAGGGGAAGAGCAGTTCTTC. Translation: CASSPFRLTGEEQFF.

This clone was recorded only once. The junction and the germline gene differ at one end; a read error may be behind it. This chain joins TRBV7-9 and TRBJ1-1; a possible D gene is TRBD1 (5 bases). The CDR3 sequence is 13 residues long. Germline V gene lookup returns CDR1 SEHNR and CDR2 FQNEAQ (reference sequence). Here the CDR3 DNA reads TGTGCCAGCAGCTTAGGACAGAACGCTGAAGCTTTCTTT. Amino acids: CASSLGQNAEAFF.

The CDR3 DNA reads TGTGCCAGCCGGAAGACCGGGTTCTTCGCGAACACCGGGGAGCTGTTTTTT. It specifies CASRKTGFFANTGELFF. The rearrangement joins TRBV27 to TRBJ2-2; D remains unclear. The germline V and J ends were trimmed by 8 bases and 0 bases, with 19 bases remaining between them. CDR1 and CDR2 (germline): MNHEY, SMNVEV (reference sequence). The CDR3 runs to 17 residues.

This clone was seen a single time. The CDR3, as DNA: TGTGCCAGCAGCGTATACGGGCGAGCGGGGGGTCAAGAGACCCAGTACTTC. Translation gives CASSVYGRAGGQETQYF. This chain links TRBV9 with TRBJ2-5; TRBD2 agrees at 9 bases. V dropped 1 base and J dropped 2; count of bases not matched to a gene: 9. CDR3 length: 17 amino acids. CDR1 and CDR2 (germline): SGDLS, YYNGEE. The variable domain in full, completed from reference TRBV9 and TRBJ2-5, reads DSGVTQTPKHLITATGQRVTLRCSPRSGDLSVYWYQQSLDQGLQFLIQYYNGEERAKGNILERFSAQQFPDLHSELNLSSLELGDSALYFCASSVYGRAGGQETQYFGPGTRLLVL.

The chain carries TRBV5-1 and TRBJ1-5; D is unclear. The CDR3 is 15 amino acids. From germline, CDR1 is SGHRS and CDR2 YFSETQ. V lost 4 bases, J lost 6 bases, and 17 bases lay in between. The CDR3: CASSPGGIASQPQHF. The DNA for the CDR3 is TGCGCCAGCAGCCCTGGCGGGATTGCGTCTCAGCCCCAGCATTTT.

V gene TRBV6-5 combines with J gene TRBJ2-7, with D maybe TRBD2 (5 bases). Germline CDR1 is MNHEY and CDR2 is SVGAGI. The CDR3 totals 14 residues. V was pared by 5 bases and J by 0 bases, with 11 bases between. The CDR3 region has the DNA TGTGCCAGCAGTACTCCGGGGAACTCCTACGAGCAGTACTTC. This translates into CASSTPGNSYEQYF.

The chain is built from TRBV5-1 and TRBJ2-3; perhaps TRBD2 as D (5 bases). The CDR3 extends over 14 amino acids. V lost 6 bases to trimming and J lost 2 bases, with 13 bases between them. Germline CDR1 and CDR2: SGHRS and YFSETQ. The CDR3 nucleotides are TGCGCCAGCAAAGAGGGCCAGCTCACAGATACGCAGTATTTT. As protein: CASKEGQLTDTQYF.

This clone was detected a few times. The J gene is TRBJ1-5, the V gene TRBV5-3; 8 bases agree with TRBD1. TRBV5-3 is an ORF for which the function is uncertain. V dropped 8 bases and J dropped 3; count of bases not matched to a gene: 7. The CDR3 contains 14 residues. The CDR3 nucleotides are TGTGCCAGTACGGGACAGGCCCACAATCAGCCCCAGCATTTT. This translates into CASTGQAHNQPQHF.

This chain uses TRBV10-3 with TRBJ1-5; weak D call: TRBD1 (6 bases). This CDR3 has 15 amino acids. The V end lost 6 bases, the J end lost 2 bases, and 14 bases lay between the germline ends. Germline V CDR1 and CDR2: ENHRY, SYGVKD. As DNA, the CDR3 is TGTGCCATCAGCCCACAGGGAAGTGGCAATCAGCCCCAGCATTTT. Translated, it gives CAISPQGSGNQPQHF.

As concerns this clone: This CDR3 is also generated by other DNA sequences in the sample. The chain employs TRBV30 and TRBJ1-5; 9 bases are shared with TRBD1. The CDR3 sequence is 13 residues long. CDR1 and CDR2 from the germline V gene are GTSNPN and SVGIG (reference sequence). V was clipped by 3 bases and J by 4 bases; unmatched bases: 1. The CDR3 sequence is CAWSGTGNQPQHF. The CDR3 DNA reads as TGTGCCTGGAGCGGGACAGGGAATCAGCCCCAGCATTTT.

The chain has TRBV9 and TRBJ2-1, with TRBD1 matching over 10 bases. Per germline, CDR1 SGDLS and CDR2 YYNGEE. The CDR3 spans 17 residues. After removal of 0 bases from V and 8 bases from J, the junction contained 11 bases not matched to a gene. The chain's CDR3 is CASSVGSRDRGQDEQFF. CDR3 coding DNA: TGTGCCAGCAGCGTAGGGAGCCGGGACAGGGGTCAGGATGAGCAGTTCTTC.

The rearrangement joins TRBV14 to TRBJ1-2; 8 bases line up with TRBD1. The V gene end was trimmed by 3 bases and the J gene end by 5 bases; junction bases not matched to a gene: 5. CDR1 is SGHDN, CDR2 FVKESK, per germline. The CDR3 extends over 14 amino acids. Here the CDR3 DNA reads TGTGCCAGCAGCCATCTGGACAGGGATTATGGCTACACCTTC. As protein: CASSHLDRDYGYTF.

This sequence joins TRBV6-5 and TRBJ1-6; the D is unclear. Germline CDR1 reads MNHEY; CDR2 reads SVGAGI. CDR3 length: 13 residues. Trimming took off 6 bases at V and 10 bases at J, with 13 bases between the two ends. The CDR3 here is CASRSAASSPLHF. Here the CDR3 DNA reads TGTGCCAGCAGAAGCGCAGCCAGCTCACCCCTCCACTTT.

This chain connects TRBV27 to TRBJ2-7; a weak D match, TRBD1 (5 bases). This CDR3 spans 14 amino acids. V was shortened by 8 bases and J by 3 bases, with 17 bases between the two germline ends. Germline CDR1 reads MNHEY; CDR2 reads SMNVEV (reference sequence). The CDR3 DNA is TGTGCCAGCGGACCGCACGTAGGGGACTACGAGCAGTACTTC. It translates to CASGPHVGDYEQYF.